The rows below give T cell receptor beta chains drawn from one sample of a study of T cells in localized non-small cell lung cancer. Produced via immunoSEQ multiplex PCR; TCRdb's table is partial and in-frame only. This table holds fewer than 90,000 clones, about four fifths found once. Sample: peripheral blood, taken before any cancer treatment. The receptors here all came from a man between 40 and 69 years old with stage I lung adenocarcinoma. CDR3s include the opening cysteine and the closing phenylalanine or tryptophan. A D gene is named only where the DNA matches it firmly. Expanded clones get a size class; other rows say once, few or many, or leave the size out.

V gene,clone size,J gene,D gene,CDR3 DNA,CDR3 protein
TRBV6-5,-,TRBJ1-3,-,TGTGCCAGCATTGGAGGAAACACCATATATTTT,CASIGGNTIYF
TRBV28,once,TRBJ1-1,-,TGTGCCAGCAGGCCACCCCCCGGGACGGGGAACACTGAAGCTTTCTTT,CASRPPPGTGNTEAFF
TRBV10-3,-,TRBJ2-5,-,TGTGCCATCAGTGAGGGGGGAGAGACCCAGTACTTC,CAISEGGETQYF
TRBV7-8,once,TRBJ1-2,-,TGTGCCAGCAGCCTCACAAGAGGAAAGGGGTATGGCTACACCTTC,CASSLTRGKGYGYTF
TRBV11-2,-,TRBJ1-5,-,TGTGCCAGCAGCTCAAGGGACGGGGCAGGTGCGCCCCAGCATTTT,CASSSRDGAGAPQHF
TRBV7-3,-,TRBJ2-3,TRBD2,TGTGCCAGCAGCTGGAACCCGGGGGGGACAGATACGCAGTATTTT,CASSWNPGGTDTQYF
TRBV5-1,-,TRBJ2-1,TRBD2,TGCGCCAGCAGCTACCTAGCGGGAGGGGATGGGAATGAGCAGTTCTTC,CASSYLAGGDGNEQFF
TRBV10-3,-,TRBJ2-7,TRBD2,TGTGCCATCAGACGGGAGGGGCCCTACGAGCAGTACTTC,CAIRREGPYEQYF
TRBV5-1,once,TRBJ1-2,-,TGCGCCAGCAGCTTGGCCCCAGGTACGACGGGTGGCTACACCTTC,CASSLAPGTTGGYTF
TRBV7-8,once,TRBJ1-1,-,TGTGCCAGCAGCTTGAGGGGGTTCATGAACACTGAAGCTTTCTTT,CASSLRGFMNTEAFF
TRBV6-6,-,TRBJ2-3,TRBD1,TGTGCCAGCAGTTACGGGACAGGGCACACAGATACGCAGTATTTT,CASSYGTGHTDTQYF
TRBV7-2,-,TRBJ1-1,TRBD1,TGTGCCAGCAACCGAAAGGGACAGGGATTGAACACTGAAGCTTTCTTT,CASNRKGQGLNTEAFF
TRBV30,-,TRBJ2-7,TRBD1,TGTGCCTGGAGTGTACAAATGACAGGGTTATCCTACGAGCAGTACTTC,CAWSVQMTGLSYEQYF
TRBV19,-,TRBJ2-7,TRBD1,TGTGCCAGTAGTTGGGGGACAGGGAGTTACGAGCAGTACTTC,CASSWGTGSYEQYF
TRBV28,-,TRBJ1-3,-,TGTGCCAGCAGGATAAGGGGCTCTGGAAACACCATATATTTT,CASRIRGSGNTIYF
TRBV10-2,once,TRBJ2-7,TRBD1,TGCGCCAGCCGGGACAGCTCCTACGAGCAGTACTTC,CASRDSSYEQYF
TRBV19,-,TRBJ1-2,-,TGTGCCAGTAGTCGGGGGGATGGCTACACCTTC,CASSRGDGYTF
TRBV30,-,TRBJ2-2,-,TGTGCCTGGAGGTTCGGGCCTAGATGGGACACCGGGGAGCTGTTTTTT,CAWRFGPRWDTGELFF
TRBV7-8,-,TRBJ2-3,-,TGTGCCAGCAGCTGGGGTTGGAGAGATACGCAGTATTTT,CASSWGWRDTQYF
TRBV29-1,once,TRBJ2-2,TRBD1,TGCAGCGCACAGGGGATCGGGGAGCTGTTTTTT,CSAQGIGELFF
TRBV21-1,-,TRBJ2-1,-,TGTGCCAGCACCACCGGCCGGGCGGGAGGGCCTTATAATGAGCAGTTCTTC,CASTTGRAGGPYNEQFF
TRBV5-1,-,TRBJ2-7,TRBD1,TGCGCCAGCAGCGTCGGACAGGCGACCGAGCAGTACTTC,CASSVGQATEQYF
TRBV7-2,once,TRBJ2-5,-,TGTGCCAGCAGCTCGAGCACGATTAAGGAGACCCAGTACTTC,CASSSSTIKETQYF
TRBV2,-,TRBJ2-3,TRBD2,TGTGCCAGCAGGGGGCGGACTAGCGGGAGGATGGCAGATACGCAGTATTTT,CASRGRTSGRMADTQYF
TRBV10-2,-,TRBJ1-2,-,TGCGCCAGCAGGGGCTTCAGACAGGTGAACTATGGCTACACCTTC,CASRGFRQVNYGYTF
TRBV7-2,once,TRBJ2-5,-,TGTGCCAGCAGCTTATCGGGCACGGAGACCCAGTACTTC,CASSLSGTETQYF
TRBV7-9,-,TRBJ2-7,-,TGTGCCAGCAGCTTAGCGGGAGGACACTACGAGCAGTACTTC,CASSLAGGHYEQYF
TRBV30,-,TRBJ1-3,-,TGTGCCTGGAGCCTAGGAGGGGGAAACACCATATATTTT,CAWSLGGGNTIYF
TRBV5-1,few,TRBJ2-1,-,TGCGCCAGCAGCTTGGTCCTCCGGGACAGGGGAGCTAGCGGGAGTGATGAGCAGTTCTTC,CASSLVLRDRGASGSDEQFF
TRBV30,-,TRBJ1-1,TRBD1,TGTGCCTGGGAGGGGACAGGGTCGAACACTGAAGCTTTCTTT,CAWEGTGSNTEAFF
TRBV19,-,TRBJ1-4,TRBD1,TGCGCCAGTAGTAAAGACAGGGGTCCCGATAAACTGTTTTTT,CASSKDRGPDKLFF
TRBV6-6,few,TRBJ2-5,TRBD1,TGTGCCAGCAGTTGGGTCGCAGGGGGTGAGACCCAGTACTTC,CASSWVAGGETQYF
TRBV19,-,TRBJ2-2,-,TGTGCCAGTAGGGGGGGAGGCCTCGCGAACACCGGGGAGCTGTTTTTT,CASRGGGLANTGELFF
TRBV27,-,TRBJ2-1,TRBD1,TGTGCCAGCAGCCTCAGACCGGGACAGGGATACAGCGCCAGCTACAATGAGCAGTTCTTC,CASSLRPGQGYSASYNEQFF
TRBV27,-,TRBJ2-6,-,TGTGCCAGCAGTTCTCAGGGATCTGGGGCCAACGTCCTGACTTTC,CASSSQGSGANVLTF
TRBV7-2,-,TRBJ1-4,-,TGTGCCAGCAGTAACTTTGGGGAACTGTTTTTT,CASSNFGELFF
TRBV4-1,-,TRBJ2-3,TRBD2,TGCGCCAGCAGCCAAGATCCTAGCGGGAGGGGGAGCACAGATACGCAGTATTTT,CASSQDPSGRGSTDTQYF
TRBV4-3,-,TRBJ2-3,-,TGCGCCAGCAGCCAACTGAGCTCTGGACTCCTTATCACAGATACGCAGTATTTT,CASSQLSSGLLITDTQYF
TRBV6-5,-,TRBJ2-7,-,TGTGCCAGCAGTTACGACTCGTTCTCCTACGAGCAGTACTTC,CASSYDSFSYEQYF
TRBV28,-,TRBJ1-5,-,TGTGCCAGCAGTACTTTGGACAGTGGCAATCAGCCCCAGCATTTT,CASSTLDSGNQPQHF
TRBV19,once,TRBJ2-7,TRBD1,TGTGCCACCGGTCGACAGGGTTCCTACGAGCAGTACTTC,CATGRQGSYEQYF
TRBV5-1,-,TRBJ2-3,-,TGCGCCAGCAGCTTGAGTGACGCAGATACGCAGTATTTT,CASSLSDADTQYF
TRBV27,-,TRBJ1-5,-,TGTGCCACCAGAAGGGCGGTAGCAGGCAATCAGCCCCAGCATTTT,CATRRAVAGNQPQHF
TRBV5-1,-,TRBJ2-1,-,TGCGCCAGCAGCTTGGGAGGGGAGCAGTTCTTC,CASSLGGEQFF
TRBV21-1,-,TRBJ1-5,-,TGTGCCAGCAGCAAAGAGGTATTCGAAGGGGAGTATAGCAATCAGCCCCAGCATTTT,CASSKEVFEGEYSNQPQHF
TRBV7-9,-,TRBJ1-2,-,TGTGCCAGCAGCTCCGTAACAGAGACCTATGGCTACACCTTC,CASSSVTETYGYTF
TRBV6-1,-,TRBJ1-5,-,TGTGCCAGCAGTGATAGTAGCAATCAGCCCCAGCATTTT,CASSDSSNQPQHF
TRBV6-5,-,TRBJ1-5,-,TGTGCCAGCAGTGCCGGGACATCAGTCAATCAGCCCCAGCATTTT,CASSAGTSVNQPQHF
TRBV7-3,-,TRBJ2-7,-,TGTGCCAGCAGCTTATCTCTGGGAAACGAGCAGTACTTC,CASSLSLGNEQYF
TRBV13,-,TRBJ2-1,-,TGTGCCAGCAGCTATCGACAGTACTACAATGAGCAGTTCTTC,CASSYRQYYNEQFF
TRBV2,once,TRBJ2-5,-,TGTGCCAGCAGGCTAGCTCAAGAGACCCAGTACTTC,CASRLAQETQYF
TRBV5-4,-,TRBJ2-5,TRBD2,TGTGCCAGCAGACACGGGACTAGCGGGCAAGAGACCCAGTACTTC,CASRHGTSGQETQYF
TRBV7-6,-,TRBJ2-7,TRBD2,TGTGCCAGCAGCTGGACTAGCGGGAGTTACGAGCAGTACTTC,CASSWTSGSYEQYF
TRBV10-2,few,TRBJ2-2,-,TGCGCCAGCAGTGAAAGAGAGTTTTCGGGGGAGCTGTTTTTT,CASSEREFSGELFF
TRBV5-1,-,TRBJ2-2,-,TGCGCCAGCAGCCGGCTACACGGGGCCGGGGAGCTGTTTTTT,CASSRLHGAGELFF
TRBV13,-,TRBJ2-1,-,TGTGCCAGCAGCCCTAAGACGGTAAACTACAATGAGCAGTTCTTC,CASSPKTVNYNEQFF
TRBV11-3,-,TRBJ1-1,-,TGTGCCAGCAGCTTGCAAGGAGAGAACACTGAAGCTTTCTTT,CASSLQGENTEAFF
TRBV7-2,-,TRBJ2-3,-,TGTGCCAGCAGCTCCGCTGATCCCTTTTCTAGCACGCAGTATTTT,CASSSADPFSSTQYF
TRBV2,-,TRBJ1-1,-,TGTGCCAGCAGTGTTATGGGGAACACTGAAGCTTTCTTT,CASSVMGNTEAFF